This T cell receptor beta chain was sequenced during a study of identical twins. MiXCR, applied by TCRdb to the 5' RACE reads, yields one record per CDR3 protein. This table has some 440,000 distinct CDR3 sequences, 20% to 25% appearing once. This clonotype has more than one count but fewer than ten. The germline V and J ends were trimmed by 7 bases and 0 bases, with 13 bases remaining between them. This CDR3 spans 14 amino acids. Per germline, CDR1 SQVTM and CDR2 ANQGSEA. This sample was shared with a second study, whose subject was T cells expressing NK-cell markers.

Source material: CD4+ T cells sorted from blood. V is TRBV29-1 and J is TRBJ2-1; tentatively, D is TRBD1 or TRBD2 (5 bases each). This clonotype was obtained from a woman between 18 and 29 years old in good health. CDR3 nucleotides: TGCAGCGGGGGGTTATCGGGCTCCTACAATGAGCAGTTCTTC. It codes for CSGGLSGSYNEQFF.